The 7 T cell receptor beta chains below were found in one sample sequenced in a study of T cell changes during pregnancy in multiple sclerosis. Here immunoSEQ multiplex PCR was the method, and the copy in TCRdb shows in-frame clones only, minus some. This sample yields more than 55,000 clones, of which more than 80% are seen a single time; roughly 1.1% belongs to the top ten. The source material was peripheral blood, sampled in the third trimester of pregnancy. These receptors were obtained from a female donor with multiple sclerosis, enrolled in a pregnancy study.

The V gene is TRBV4-1, the J gene TRBJ2-2; TRBD2 is a possible D gene (5 bases). Trimming shortened V by 4 bases and J by 8 bases, and 11 bases separated the two germline ends. The CDR3 runs to 13 residues. Germline CDR1 and CDR2: MGHRA and YSYEKL. DNA for the CDR3: TGCGCCAGCAGCCCCGGATCGGGGGGGGAGCTGTTTTTT. Translated: CASSPGSGGELFF.

The rearrangement uses TRBV7-2 and TRBJ1-1; no clear D. The germline gives CDR1 SGHTA, CDR2 FQGNSA. This CDR3 is 11 amino acids long. The ends were cut back, 9 bases at V and 0 bases at J, with 5 bases in the middle. The CDR3 DNA reads TGTGCCAGTAAAATGAACACTGAAGCTTTCTTT. Its protein is CASKMNTEAFF. Supplemented by reference TRBV7-2 and TRBJ1-1, the full variable domain reads GAGVSQSPSNKVTEKGKDVELRCDPISGHTALYWYRQSLGQGLEFLIYFQGNSAPDKSGLPSDRFSAERTGGSVSTLTIQRTQQEDSAVYLCASKMNTEAFFGQGTRLTVV.

A single count supports this clone. CDR3 sequence: CASSVTTSGRARTGELFF. CDR3 DNA: TGTGCCAGCAGCGTGACGACTAGCGGGAGGGCCAGAACCGGGGAGCTGTTTTTT. The rearrangement links TRBV9 to TRBJ2-2, with TRBD2 identical over 14 bases. J was trimmed by 5 bases and V by 2 bases; bases with no gene match: 8. The CDR3 consists of 18 residues. Germline assignment: CDR1 SGDLS and CDR2 YYNGEE.

This chain uses TRBV30 with TRBJ2-3, with D possibly being TRBD2 (5 bases). Looked up from germline, CDR1 is GTSNPN and CDR2 is SVGIG (reference sequence). V shed 0 bases and J shed 5 bases, with 6 bases lying between them. This CDR3 has 12 residues. The CDR3, as DNA: TGTGCCTGGAGTGTACGGGGAGATACGCAGTATTTT. It encodes CAWSVRGDTQYF.

The J gene is TRBJ2-1, the V gene TRBV11-3, with D tentatively TRBD1 (5 bases). V was shortened by 0 bases and J by 7 bases, with 7 bases between the two germline ends. The CDR3 is 13 residues long. Germline loops: CDR1 SGHNT, CDR2 YENEEA. The CDR3 protein is CASSLESGNEQFF. The CDR3 nucleotides are TGTGCCAGCAGCTTAGAGTCAGGGAATGAGCAGTTCTTC.

The V call is TRBV2, the J call TRBJ1-2; TRBD1 agrees at 9 bases. The CDR3 contains 14 residues. The germline gives CDR1 SNHLY, CDR2 FYNNEI. J gave up 4 bases and V 5 bases, and 5 bases lay outside the gene matches. This CDR3 reads CASSKTGGSYGYTF. For the CDR3, the DNA is TGTGCCAGCAGTAAAACAGGGGGCAGCTATGGCTACACCTTC.

This sequence joins TRBV10-1 and TRBJ1-3, with D perhaps TRBD1 (6 bases). Germline V CDR1 and CDR2: WNHNN, SYGVQD (reference sequence). The V gene lost 3 bases and the J gene lost 1 base, with 10 bases spanning the gap. This CDR3 region has 15 residues. CDR3 nucleotides: TGCGCCAGCAGTGACACCGGACAGTCTGGAAACACCATATATTTT. Its translation is CASSDTGQSGNTIYF.